The rows below give T cell receptor beta chains drawn from one sample of a study of cytomegalovirus exposure and HLA in healthy donors. Clones were read by immunoSEQ multiplex PCR, and TCRdb kept only the in-frame ones, dropping some. This sample has under 200,000 clones, with approximately 79% found just once. Sequenced sample: PBMCs. These receptors all stem from a human donor in good health. CDR3s include the opening cysteine and the closing phenylalanine or tryptophan. The D gene is left open where the match is weak. The listing skips clone size in some rows; elsewhere it reads once, few, many or a size class.

cdr3_length	v_call	clone_size	d_call	j_call	cdr3_nt	cdr3_aa
14	TRBV9	.	TRBD1	TRBJ2-7	TGTGCCAGCAGCTCGACAGGGGACCTCTACGAGCAGTACTTC	CASSSTGDLYEQYF
14	TRBV7-2	.	.	TRBJ2-7	TGTGCCAGCAGCTTAGTCCAGGGCCCCTACGAGCAGTACTTC	CASSLVQGPYEQYF
16	TRBV11-3	.	TRBD1	TRBJ2-3	TGTGCCAGCAGCGCTGGGGACAGGGTCTTAACAGATACGCAGTATTTT	CASSAGDRVLTDTQYF
17	TRBV19	.	.	TRBJ2-3	TGTGCCAGTAGTAATTCCACGAGGGAATTCAACACAGATACGCAGTATTTT	CASSNSTREFNTDTQYF
16	TRBV5-8	.	TRBD1	TRBJ2-5	TGTGCCAGCAGCTTGGGACAGGGGGCGTACCAAGAGACCCAGTACTTC	CASSLGQGAYQETQYF
15	TRBV5-1	once	TRBD1	TRBJ2-7	TGCGCCAGCAGCCTGCCCCGGACAGGCCTCTGTGAGCAGTACTTC	CASSLPRTGLCEQYF
14	TRBV27	.	.	TRBJ1-2	TGTGCCAGCAGTTTTATCCAGGGGTTAGAGGGCTACACCTTC	CASSFIQGLEGYTF
15	TRBV7-8	.	.	TRBJ2-3	TGTGCCAGCAGCTCAGCAGGGGCTAGCACAGATACGCAGTATTTT	CASSSAGASTDTQYF
15	TRBV5-4	.	TRBD2	TRBJ2-2	TGTGCCAGCAGCTTAGCGGGGCGGGACACCGGGGAGCTGTTTTTT	CASSLAGRDTGELFF
15	TRBV7-8	.	.	TRBJ1-1	TGTGCCAGCACCACTACCGGGGGAGAGAACACTGAAGCTTTCTTT	CASTTTGGENTEAFF
15	TRBV5-1	.	.	TRBJ2-7	TGCGCCAGCAGCTTGAGGCAGGGGGGAGTAGACGAGCAGTACTTC	CASSLRQGGVDEQYF
15	TRBV9	.	.	TRBJ1-6	TGTGCCAGCAGGAAAGATGGGGGCCGTAATTCACCCCTCCACTTT	CASRKDGGRNSPLHF
14	TRBV5-6	.	.	TRBJ2-7	TGTGCCAGCAGCTTCCGCAGGACTAAGTACGAGCAGTACTTC	CASSFRRTKYEQYF
15	TRBV9	.	TRBD1	TRBJ2-7	TGTGCCAGCAGCGCGGCCGGGACAGGTTCCTACGAGCAGTACTTC	CASSAAGTGSYEQYF
16	TRBV6-5	.	.	TRBJ1-3	TGTGCCAGCAGTTACACGCCCGGGGGTTCTGGAAACACCATATATTTT	CASSYTPGGSGNTIYF
14	TRBV5-5	.	.	TRBJ1-4	TGTGCCAGCAGCTTGGTCGGGGTAGCAGAAAAACTGTTTTTT	CASSLVGVAEKLFF
16	TRBV7-9	.	.	TRBJ2-5	TGTGCCAGCAGCTTAGACGGCGGGGAGAGTATGAAGACCCAGTACTTC	CASSLDGGESMKTQYF
13	TRBV7-2	few	.	TRBJ2-1	TGTGCCAGCACCCTCTTGGGGCGAAATGAGCAGTTCTTC	CASTLLGRNEQFF
15	TRBV4-2	.	TRBD2	TRBJ2-1	TGTGCCAGCAGCCCCAGGGAAGCGGGGGGGGCTGAGCAGTTCTTC	CASSPREAGGAEQFF
14	TRBV11-3	.	TRBD2	TRBJ2-5	TGTGCCAGCAGTCGTGGGACTAAACAAGAGACCCAGTACTTC	CASSRGTKQETQYF
14	TRBV5-1	.	.	TRBJ2-1	TGCGCCAGCACCCCCGGACACCTATACAATGAGCAGTTCTTC	CASTPGHLYNEQFF
13	TRBV2	once	.	TRBJ1-1	TGTGCCAGCAGTCAAAACCTAGACGCTGAAGCTTTCTTT	CASSQNLDAEAFF
15	TRBV4-1	few	.	TRBJ1-2	TGCGCCAGCAGCCAAGATCGTTCAGGGTACTATGGCTACACCTTC	CASSQDRSGYYGYTF
14	TRBV18	.	.	TRBJ1-1	TGTGCCAGCTCAAAGGGGGGGCCGAACACTGAAGCTTTCTTT	CASSKGGPNTEAFF
13	TRBV7-9	.	.	TRBJ1-2	TGTGCCAGCAGCTTAGGCCAGATGGATGGCTACACCTTC	CASSLGQMDGYTF
14	TRBV2	.	.	TRBJ1-4	TGTGCCAGCAGTGAACTACAGACCAATGAAAAACTGTTTTTT	CASSELQTNEKLFF
15	TRBV12-1	.	.	TRBJ1-2	TGTGCCAGCAGCGTACCGACAAGGGACAATCTTGGCTACACCTTC	CASSVPTRDNLGYTF
14	TRBV15	few	.	TRBJ1-1	TGTGCCACCAGCAGAGATAGGAGGAACACTGAAGCTTTCTTT	CATSRDRRNTEAFF
15	TRBV11-3	.	TRBD1	TRBJ1-1	TGTGCCAGCAGCCCAGGGGGAGGAATGAACACTGAAGCTTTCTTT	CASSPGGGMNTEAFF
13	TRBV5-1	.	.	TRBJ2-1	TGCGCCAGCAGCGTCGGACAGAACAATGAGCAGTTCTTC	CASSVGQNNEQFF
14	TRBV7-8	.	TRBD1	TRBJ1-1	TGTGCCAGCAGCAGGGACAGGGCCTTGGCGGAAGCTTTCTTT	CASSRDRALAEAFF
15	TRBV2	.	TRBD1	TRBJ1-1	TGTGCCAGCACGGACAGGGGTGTTCTCGTAACTGAAGCTTTCTTT	CASTDRGVLVTEAFF
13	TRBV7-2	.	TRBD1	TRBJ1-1	TGTGCCAGCAGCCGGGACAGGGGCACTGAAGCTTTCTTT	CASSRDRGTEAFF
14	TRBV6-5	.	.	TRBJ2-3	TGTGCCAGCAGCATAAAGGGGGGCACAGATACGCAGTATTTT	CASSIKGGTDTQYF
14	TRBV9	few	.	TRBJ2-5	TGTGCCAGCAGCGTAGAGGGACTCCAAGAGACCCAGTACTTC	CASSVEGLQETQYF
16	TRBV9	.	TRBD2	TRBJ2-1	TGTGCCAGCAGTGCCTATCTAGCGGGGGGGAACAATGAGCAGTTCTTC	CASSAYLAGGNNEQFF
15	TRBV6-5	.	.	TRBJ1-4	TGTGCCAGCAGTCATGACAGAGGTTCGGAGGAAAAACTGTTTTTT	CASSHDRGSEEKLFF
15	TRBV6-5	.	.	TRBJ2-5	TGTGCCAGCAGGATCCCTGGGACTTACCAAGAGACCCAGTACTTC	CASRIPGTYQETQYF
16	TRBV7-2	.	.	TRBJ1-2	TGTGCCAGCAGCTTAGAGGCCCCAGGGGCTAACTATGGCTACACCTTC	CASSLEAPGANYGYTF
12	TRBV6-1	.	TRBD1	TRBJ2-1	TGTGCCAGCGGGGACAGGGCTATTCCAGCGTTCTTC	CASGDRAIPAFF
13	TRBV29-1	.	TRBD1	TRBJ2-5	TGCAGCCCCGAGGGGGCATACCAAGAGACCCAGTACTTC	CSPEGAYQETQYF
15	TRBV23-1	.	.	TRBJ2-3	TGCGCCAGCAGTCAATCGGAGTCGCCCCCAGATACGCAGTATTTT	CASSQSESPPDTQYF
12	TRBV5-1	.	.	TRBJ1-1	TGCGCCAGCAGCTCGACTTTCACTGAAGCTTTCTTT	CASSSTFTEAFF
15	TRBV7-2	.	TRBD2	TRBJ2-1	TGTGCCAGCAGCCGACTAGCGGGCTCCTACAATGAGCAGTTCTTC	CASSRLAGSYNEQFF
15	TRBV11-2	.	TRBD1	TRBJ1-5	TGTGCCAGCAGCTTGGTTGGACAGGCCAATCAGCCCCAGCATTTT	CASSLVGQANQPQHF
15	TRBV2	.	TRBD1	TRBJ1-1	TGTGCCAGCAGTGGGACAGGGCAGGGGAACACTGAAGCTTTCTTT	CASSGTGQGNTEAFF
14	TRBV9	.	TRBD1	TRBJ1-4	TGTGCCAGCAGCCGGACAGGGGGCGGTGAAAAACTGTTTTTT	CASSRTGGGEKLFF
15	TRBV7-6	.	TRBD1	TRBJ1-3	TGTGCCAGCAGCCCGAGGGACAGGGAGGGAAACACCATATATTTT	CASSPRDREGNTIYF
18	TRBV5-4	.	TRBD2	TRBJ2-5	TGTGCCAGCAGCCTCGGACTAGCGGGGAGGGGAATCCAAGAGACCCAGTACTTC	CASSLGLAGRGIQETQYF
15	TRBV7-8	.	.	TRBJ2-3	TGTGCCAGCAGCAGTAAGCGGGTCCGCTCAGATACGCAGTATTTT	CASSSKRVRSDTQYF
15	TRBV7-8	.	TRBD1	TRBJ2-2	TGTGCCAGCAGCTACGCACAGGGGTACACCGGGGAGCTGTTTTTT	CASSYAQGYTGELFF
12	TRBV23-1	.	.	TRBJ1-6	TGCGCCAGCAAACGAGCATCCGCCCCCCTCCACTTT	CASKRASAPLHF
13	TRBV7-3	.	.	TRBJ2-7	TGTGCCAGCAGCTTCAAAGAACGGGGCGAGCAGTACTTC	CASSFKERGEQYF
15	TRBV9	once	.	TRBJ2-2	TGTGCCAGCAGCGTAAGTAGGAGTAACACCGGGGAGCTGTTTTTT	CASSVSRSNTGELFF
13	TRBV19	.	.	TRBJ2-7	TGTGCCAGTAGTATCGAGCACTCCTACGAGCAGTACTTC	CASSIEHSYEQYF